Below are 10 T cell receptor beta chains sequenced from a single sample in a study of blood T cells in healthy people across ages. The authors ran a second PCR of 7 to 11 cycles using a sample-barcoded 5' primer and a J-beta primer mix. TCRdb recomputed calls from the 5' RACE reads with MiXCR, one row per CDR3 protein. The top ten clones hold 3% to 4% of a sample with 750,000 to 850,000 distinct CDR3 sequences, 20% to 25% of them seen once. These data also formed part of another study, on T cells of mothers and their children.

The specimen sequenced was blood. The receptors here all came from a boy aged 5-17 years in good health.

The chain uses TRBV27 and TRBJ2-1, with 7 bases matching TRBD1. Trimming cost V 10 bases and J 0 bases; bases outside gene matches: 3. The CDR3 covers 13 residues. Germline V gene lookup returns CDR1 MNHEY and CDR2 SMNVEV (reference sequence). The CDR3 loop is CANWDSSYNEQFF. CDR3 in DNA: TGTGCCAACTGGGACAGCTCCTACAATGAGCAGTTCTTC.

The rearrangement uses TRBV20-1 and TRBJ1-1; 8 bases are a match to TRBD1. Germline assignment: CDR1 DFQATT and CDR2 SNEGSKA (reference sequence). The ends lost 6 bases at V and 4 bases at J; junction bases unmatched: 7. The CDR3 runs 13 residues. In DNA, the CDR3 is TGCAGTGCCCTAGACAGGGGAGGCACTGAAGCTTTCTTT. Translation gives CSALDRGGTEAFF.

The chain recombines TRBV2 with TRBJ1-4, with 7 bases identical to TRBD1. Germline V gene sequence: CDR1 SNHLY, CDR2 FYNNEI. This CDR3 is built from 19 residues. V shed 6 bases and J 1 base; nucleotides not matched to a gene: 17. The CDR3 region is CASSDTSATGDVTNEKLFF. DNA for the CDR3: TGTGCCAGCAGCGACACCAGCGCTACAGGGGACGTAACTAATGAAAAACTGTTTTTT.

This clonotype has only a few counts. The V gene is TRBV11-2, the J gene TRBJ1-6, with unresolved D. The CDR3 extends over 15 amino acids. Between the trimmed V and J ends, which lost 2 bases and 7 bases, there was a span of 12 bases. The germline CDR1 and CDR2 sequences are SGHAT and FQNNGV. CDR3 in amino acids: CASSLSGPGNSPLHF. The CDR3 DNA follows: TGTGCCAGCAGCTTAAGCGGGCCGGGGAATTCACCCCTCCACTTT.

CDR3: CASSSPRETQYF. For the CDR3, the DNA is TGTGCCAGCAGCTCCCCCCGGGAGACCCAGTACTTC. The chain has TRBV28 and TRBJ2-5, with no clear D. V lost 6 bases to trimming and J lost 5 bases, with 10 bases between them. The CDR3 consists of 12 residues. Germline lookup yields CDR1 MDHEN and CDR2 SYDVKM.

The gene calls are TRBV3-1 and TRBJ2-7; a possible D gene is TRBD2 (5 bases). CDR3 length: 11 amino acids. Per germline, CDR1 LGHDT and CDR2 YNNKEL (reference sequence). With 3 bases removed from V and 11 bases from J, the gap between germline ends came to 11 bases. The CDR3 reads CASSHAGGEYF. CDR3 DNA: TGTGCCAGCAGCCACGCCGGAGGCGAGTACTTC.

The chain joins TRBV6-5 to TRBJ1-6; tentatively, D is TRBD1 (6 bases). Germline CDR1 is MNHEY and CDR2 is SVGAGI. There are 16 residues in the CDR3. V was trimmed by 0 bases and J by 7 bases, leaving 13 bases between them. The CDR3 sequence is CASSYSGGQRNSPLHF. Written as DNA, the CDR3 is TGTGCCAGCAGTTACTCGGGGGGCCAGCGGAATTCACCCCTCCACTTT.

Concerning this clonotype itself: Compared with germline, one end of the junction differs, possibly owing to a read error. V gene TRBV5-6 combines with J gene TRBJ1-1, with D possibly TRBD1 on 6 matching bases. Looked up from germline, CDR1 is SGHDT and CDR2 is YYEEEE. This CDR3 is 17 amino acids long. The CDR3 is CASAHEGGNRVGTEASF. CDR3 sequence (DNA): TGTGCCAGCGCCCACGAGGGGGGCAACCGAGTAGGAACTGAAGCTTCCTTT.

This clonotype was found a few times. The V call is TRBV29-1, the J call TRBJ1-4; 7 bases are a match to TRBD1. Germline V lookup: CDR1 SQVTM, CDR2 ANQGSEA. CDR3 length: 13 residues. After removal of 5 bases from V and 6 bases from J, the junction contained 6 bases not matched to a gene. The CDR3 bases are TGCAGCGTTCTAACAGGGGCGGATGAAAAACTGTTTTTT. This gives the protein CSVLTGADEKLFF.

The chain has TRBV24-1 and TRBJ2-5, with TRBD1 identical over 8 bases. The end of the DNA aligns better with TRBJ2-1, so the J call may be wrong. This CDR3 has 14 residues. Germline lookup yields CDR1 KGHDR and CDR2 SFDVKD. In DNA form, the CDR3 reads TGTGCCACCAGTGGACAGGGGTTTTCCAATGAGCAGTTCTTC. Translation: CATSGQGFSNEQFF.